This TCR beta chain was sequenced during a study of CD8+ T cells in alopecia areata. Turning to the study itself: Administration of oral tofacitinib to treated patients was at 5 to 10 mg twice daily. For treated patients, severity scores reflected the percentage of scalp area affected. Notes on the study in general: Expanded CD8+ clones among the top 100, and scalp clonality, were significantly decreased by tofacitinib.

The CDR3 loop spans 14 amino acids. Trimming stripped 2 bases from V and 3 bases from J, with 11 bases between. Germline V CDR1 and CDR2: MNHEY, SVGAGI. About this clone: What it binds is not known.

Treatment indicated: oral pan-JAK inhibitor, 5-10 mg twice daily. Researchers picked out CD4+ and CD8+ T cells from PBMCs by sorting. It was cDNA, reverse transcribed from extracted RNA, that served as the sequencing template. The data were produced by immunoSEQ multiplex PCR, yet TCRdb's version contains in-frame clones alone and is incomplete. Among 75,000 to 85,000 clones listed, about 71% were seen once. The sequence was collected from a human donor with alopecia areata. The V call is TRBV6-5, the J call TRBJ2-7, with D tentatively TRBD1 or TRBD2 (5 bases each). This specimen was CD8+ T cells sorted from blood, taken at week 24, from a patient treated with tofacitinib. CDR3: CASSYGDQDYEQYF. In nucleotides, the CDR3 is TGTGCCAGCAGTTACGGGGACCAAGACTACGAGCAGTACTTC.